This record covers a single TCR beta chain. Repertoires were generated with immunoSEQ multiplex PCR, while TCRdb's copy carries only in-frame clones and drops some. The data show 400,000 to 500,000 clones, about 93% seen once. The data stem from a study of control samples from healthy donors and cancer patients. Germline lookup yields CDR1 LGHDT and CDR2 YNNKEL (reference sequence). The CDR3 totals 12 residues. The germline V and J ends were trimmed by 1 base and 10 bases, with 8 bases remaining between them. This chain connects TRBV3-1 (or the pseudogene TRBV3-2) to TRBJ2-1; D is undetermined. Sequencing was carried out using PBMCs. This receptor was identified in a man aged 35-49 years with head and neck cancer. The CDR3 coding sequence is TGTGCCAGCAGCCAAGTCATTCGAGAGCAGTTCTTC. The encoded protein is CASSQVIREQFF.